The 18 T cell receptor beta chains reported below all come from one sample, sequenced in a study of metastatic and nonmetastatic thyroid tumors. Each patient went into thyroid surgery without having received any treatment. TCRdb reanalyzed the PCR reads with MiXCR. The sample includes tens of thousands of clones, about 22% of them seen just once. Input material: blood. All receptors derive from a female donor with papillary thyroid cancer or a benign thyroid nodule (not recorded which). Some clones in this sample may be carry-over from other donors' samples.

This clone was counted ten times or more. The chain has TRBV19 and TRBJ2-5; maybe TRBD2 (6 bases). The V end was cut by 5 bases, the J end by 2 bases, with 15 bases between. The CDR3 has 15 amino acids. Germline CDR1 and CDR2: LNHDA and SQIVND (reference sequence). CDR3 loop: CASSGNPGLQETQYF. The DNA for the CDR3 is TGTGCCAGTAGTGGGAACCCGGGACTGCAAGAGACCCAGTACTTC.

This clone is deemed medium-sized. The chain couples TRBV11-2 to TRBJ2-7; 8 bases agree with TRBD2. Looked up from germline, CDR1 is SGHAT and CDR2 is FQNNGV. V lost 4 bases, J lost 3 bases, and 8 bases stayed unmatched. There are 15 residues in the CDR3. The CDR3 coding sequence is TGTGCCAGCAGCTCCTTGGGCGGGAGGAACTACGAGCAGTACTTC. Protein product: CASSSLGGRNYEQYF.

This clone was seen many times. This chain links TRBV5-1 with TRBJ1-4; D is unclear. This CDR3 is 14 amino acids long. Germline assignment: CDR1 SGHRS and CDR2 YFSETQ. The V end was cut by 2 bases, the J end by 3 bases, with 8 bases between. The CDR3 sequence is CASSFLDANEKLFF. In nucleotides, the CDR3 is TGCGCCAGCAGCTTCCTTGATGCTAATGAAAAACTGTTTTTT.

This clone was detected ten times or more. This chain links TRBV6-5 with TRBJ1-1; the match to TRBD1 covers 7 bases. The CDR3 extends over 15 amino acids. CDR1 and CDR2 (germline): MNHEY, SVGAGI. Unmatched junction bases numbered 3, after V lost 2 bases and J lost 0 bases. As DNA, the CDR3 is TGTGCCAGCAGTTACGGGACAGCCATGAACACTGAAGCTTTCTTT. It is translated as CASSYGTAMNTEAFF.

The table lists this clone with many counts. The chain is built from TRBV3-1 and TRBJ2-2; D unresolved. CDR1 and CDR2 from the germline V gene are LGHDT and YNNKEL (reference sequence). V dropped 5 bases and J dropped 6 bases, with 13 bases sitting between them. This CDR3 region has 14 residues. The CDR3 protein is CASSLPYSPGELFF. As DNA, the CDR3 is TGTGCCAGCAGCTTACCATATTCTCCCGGGGAGCTGTTTTTT.

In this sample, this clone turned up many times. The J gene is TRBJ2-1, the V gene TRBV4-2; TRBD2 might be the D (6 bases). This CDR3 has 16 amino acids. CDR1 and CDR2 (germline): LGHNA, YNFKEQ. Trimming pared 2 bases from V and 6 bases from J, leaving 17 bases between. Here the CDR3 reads CASSQMLASEGNEQFF. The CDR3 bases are TGTGCCAGCAGCCAAATGTTGGCTAGCGAGGGCAATGAGCAGTTCTTC.

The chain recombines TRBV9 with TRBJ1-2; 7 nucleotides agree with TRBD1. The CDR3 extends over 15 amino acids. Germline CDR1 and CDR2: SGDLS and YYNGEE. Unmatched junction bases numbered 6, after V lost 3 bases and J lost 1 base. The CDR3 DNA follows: TGTGCCAGCAGCGAGGGGACAGTGGTTAACTATGGCTACACCTTC. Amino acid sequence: CASSEGTVVNYGYTF. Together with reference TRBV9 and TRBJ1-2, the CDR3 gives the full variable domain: DSGVTQTPKHLITATGQRVTLRCSPRSGDLSVYWYQQSLDQGLQFLIQYYNGEERAKGNILERFSAQQFPDLHSELNLSSLELGDSALYFCASSEGTVVNYGYTFGSGTRLTVV.

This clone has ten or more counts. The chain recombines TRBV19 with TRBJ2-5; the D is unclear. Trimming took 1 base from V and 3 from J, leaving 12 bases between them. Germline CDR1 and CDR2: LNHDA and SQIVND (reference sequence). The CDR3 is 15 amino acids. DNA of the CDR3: TGTGCCAGTAGTATAGGTAGCAAGGGTGAAGAGACCCAGTACTTC. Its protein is CASSIGSKGEETQYF.

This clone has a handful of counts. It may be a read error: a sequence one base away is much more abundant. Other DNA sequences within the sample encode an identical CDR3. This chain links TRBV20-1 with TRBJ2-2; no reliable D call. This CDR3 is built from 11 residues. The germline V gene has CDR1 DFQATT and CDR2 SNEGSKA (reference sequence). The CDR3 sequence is CSARAPGELFF. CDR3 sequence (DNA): TGCAGCGCTAGAGCCCCCGGGGAGCTGTTTTTT.

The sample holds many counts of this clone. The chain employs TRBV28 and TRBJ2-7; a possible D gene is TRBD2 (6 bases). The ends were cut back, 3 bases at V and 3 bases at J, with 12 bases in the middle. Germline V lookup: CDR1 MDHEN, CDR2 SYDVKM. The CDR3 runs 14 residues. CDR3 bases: TGTGCCAGCAGTTTTCCCGGGAGTCGCTACGAGCAGTACTTC. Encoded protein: CASSFPGSRYEQYF.

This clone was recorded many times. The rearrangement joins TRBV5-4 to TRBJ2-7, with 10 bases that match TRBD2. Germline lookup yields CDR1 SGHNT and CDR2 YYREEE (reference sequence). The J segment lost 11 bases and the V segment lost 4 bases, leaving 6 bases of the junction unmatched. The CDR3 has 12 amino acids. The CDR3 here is CASSTPSGREYF. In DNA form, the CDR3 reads TGTGCCAGCAGCACCCCTAGCGGGAGAGAGTACTTC.

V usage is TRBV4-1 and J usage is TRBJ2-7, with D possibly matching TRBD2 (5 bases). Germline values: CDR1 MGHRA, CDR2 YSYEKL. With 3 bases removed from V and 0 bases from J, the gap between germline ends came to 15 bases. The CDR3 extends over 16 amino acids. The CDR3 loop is CASSHVGKEGSYEQYF. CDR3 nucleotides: TGCGCCAGCAGCCACGTAGGGAAAGAGGGCTCCTACGAGCAGTACTTC.

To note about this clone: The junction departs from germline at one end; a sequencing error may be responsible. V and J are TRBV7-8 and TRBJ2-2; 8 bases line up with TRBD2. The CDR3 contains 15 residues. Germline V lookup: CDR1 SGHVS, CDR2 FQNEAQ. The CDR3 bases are TGTGCCACCAGCTCCATAGCGGGATTCACCGGGGATCTGTTTTTT. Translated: CATSSIAGFTGDLFF. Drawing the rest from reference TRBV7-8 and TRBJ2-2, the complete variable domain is GAGVSQSPRYKVAKRGQDVALRCDPISGHVSLFWYQQALGQGPEFLTYFQNEAQLDKSGLPSDRFFAERPEGSVSTLKIQRTQQEDSAVYLCATSSIAGFTGDLFFGEGSRLTVL.

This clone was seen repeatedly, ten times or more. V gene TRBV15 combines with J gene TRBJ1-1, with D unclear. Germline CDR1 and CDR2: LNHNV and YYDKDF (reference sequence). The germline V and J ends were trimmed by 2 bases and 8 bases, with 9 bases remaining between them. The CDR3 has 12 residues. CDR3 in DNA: TGTGCCACCAGCAGATCGTCGGGCGAAGCTTTCTTT. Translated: CATSRSSGEAFF.

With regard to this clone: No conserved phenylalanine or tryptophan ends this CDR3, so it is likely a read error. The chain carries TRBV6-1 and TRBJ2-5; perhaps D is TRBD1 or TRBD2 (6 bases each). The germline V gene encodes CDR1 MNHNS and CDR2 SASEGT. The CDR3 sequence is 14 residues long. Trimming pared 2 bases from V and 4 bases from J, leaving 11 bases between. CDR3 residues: CASSEIGGLETQYY. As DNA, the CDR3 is TGTGCCAGCAGTGAAATTGGGGGGCTAGAGACCCAGTACTAC.

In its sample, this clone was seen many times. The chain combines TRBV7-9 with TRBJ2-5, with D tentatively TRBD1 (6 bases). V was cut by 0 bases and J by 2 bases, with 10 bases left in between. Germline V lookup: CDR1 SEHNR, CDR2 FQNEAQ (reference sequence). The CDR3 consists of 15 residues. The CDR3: CASSLAGQPQETQYF. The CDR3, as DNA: TGTGCCAGCAGCTTAGCGGGACAACCTCAAGAGACCCAGTACTTC.

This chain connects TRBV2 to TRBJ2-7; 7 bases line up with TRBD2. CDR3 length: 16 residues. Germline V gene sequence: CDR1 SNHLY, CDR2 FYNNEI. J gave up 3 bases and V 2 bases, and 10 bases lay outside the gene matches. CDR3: CASSERIAGYCYEQYV. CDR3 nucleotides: TGTGCCAGCAGTGAAAGGATAGCGGGTTACTGCTACGAGCAGTACGTC.

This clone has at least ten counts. The CDR3 region has the DNA TGTGCCAGCAGTGACATTGGCGGTTCTAGCAATCAGCCCCAGCATTTT. Translated: CASSDIGGSSNQPQHF. The rearrangement uses TRBV2 and TRBJ1-5; D is uncertain. The CDR3 consists of 16 residues. Germline CDR1 and CDR2: SNHLY and FYNNEI. The V gene lost 3 bases and the J gene lost 0 bases, with 12 bases spanning the gap.